This TCR beta chain was documented in a study of blood T cell repertoires in COVID-19. Study-wide background: Nucleic acid was either cDNA or gDNA, and it came from T cells, B-cell-depleted T cells, or PBMCs.

Original methodology: Researchers report that nucleated cell counts were estimated from reference gene primer amplification. Clones were read by immunoSEQ multiplex PCR, and TCRdb kept only the in-frame ones, dropping some. For V, J and clone size, that table is used; D and trimming come from the DNA. The sample holds around 99,000 clones, about 80% seen once. This CDR3 contains 13 residues. With 0 bases removed from V and 1 base from J, the gap between germline ends came to 4 bases. CDR1 SGHRS and CDR2 YFSETQ come from the germline V gene. This receptor was taken from a woman between 45 and 65 years old with acute or convalescent COVID-19. The V and J genes are TRBV5-1 and TRBJ1-1, with D hard to call. The sequencing sample was made of peripheral blood. The CDR3 is CASSLGGNTEAFF. The CDR3 bases are TGCGCCAGCAGCTTGGGAGGGAACACTGAAGCTTTCTTT.